This is a list of T cell receptor beta chains from one sample in a study of cytomegalovirus exposure and HLA in healthy donors. Libraries were prepared by immunoSEQ multiplex PCR; TCRdb keeps only in-frame clonotypes and omits some of them. The data show 99,000 or so clones, about 80% seen once. Input material: PBMCs. Source of these receptors: a man between 25 and 39 years old in good health and CMV-seronegative. Both conserved end residues are part of each CDR3. A D gene is named only where the DNA matches it firmly. Some rows have no size entry. The others give once, few or many, or a class for an expanded clone.

>TRBD2|TRBJ2-3|once|TRBV7-2
TGTGCCAGCAGCCCCGGACTAGAGGGTCCAGATACGCAGTATTTT
CASSPGLEGPDTQYF
>.|TRBJ2-7|once|TRBV5-1
TGCGCCAGCAGCCTGATTGGGCCCACGGACGAGCAGTACTTC
CASSLIGPTDEQYF
>TRBD2|TRBJ2-1|few|TRBV7-9
TGTGCCAGCAGCTTAGGTTTTAGGGGGGGCGGGGGGCAAAACAATGAGCAGTTCTTC
CASSLGFRGGGGQNNEQFF
>TRBD2|TRBJ2-5|.|TRBV2
TGTGCCAGTAACCCGGGACTAGCGAGACAAGAGACCCGGTACTTC
CASNPGLARQETRYF
>.|TRBJ1-2|.|TRBV6-5
TGTGCCAGCAGTTCCCCGGAGGCGGCCGCAGGCTACACCTTC
CASSSPEAAAGYTF
>.|TRBJ1-1|.|TRBV18
TGTGCCAGCTCAGCCGGAGGGGCCATGAACACTGAAGCTTTCTTT
CASSAGGAMNTEAFF
>TRBD1|TRBJ1-5|.|TRBV5-1
TGCGCCAGCAGCTTAGGGACAGGGATCGTTCGGAGCAATCAGCCCCAGCATTTT
CASSLGTGIVRSNQPQHF
>TRBD1|TRBJ1-4|.|TRBV6-5
TGTGCCAGCAGCTTTGACAGGGGGCGCGGAGAAAAACTGTTTTTT
CASSFDRGRGEKLFF
>.|TRBJ1-1|few|TRBV6-6
TGTGCCAGCAGCCCGGGGAATTCTGAAGCTTTCTTT
CASSPGNSEAFF
>TRBD2|TRBJ2-7|.|TRBV20-1
TGCAGTACTAGCGGCTCCTACGAGCAGTACTTC
CSTSGSYEQYF
>TRBD2|TRBJ2-7|.|TRBV7-2
TGTGCCAGCAGCTTCGGGTTTCGCGGGAGGGTTTCCTACGAGCAGTACTTC
CASSFGFRGRVSYEQYF
>.|TRBJ1-1|few|TRBV2
TGTGCCAGCAGTGAACGTCCGGGACATTCTGAAGCTTTCTTT
CASSERPGHSEAFF
>.|TRBJ2-1|.|TRBV9
TGTGCCAGCAGCGCCGGGGGTTACAATGAGCAGTTCTTC
CASSAGGYNEQFF
>.|TRBJ1-2|.|TRBV6-7
TGTGCCAGCCCCAAAGGAGGTGGAGGGAAGAGCTATGGCTACACCTTC
CASPKGGGGKSYGYTF
>TRBD1|TRBJ1-2|.|TRBV6-5
TGTGCCAGCAGTTGGACAGGCGGGTGGGAAGGCTACACCTTC
CASSWTGGWEGYTF
>.|TRBJ2-3|.|TRBV28
TGTGCCAGCAGCTTCCCCGGGAGTGCGACAGATACGCAGTATTTT
CASSFPGSATDTQYF
>.|TRBJ1-1|.|TRBV19
TGTGCCAGTAGTCTTACAGCCTGGAACACTGAAGCTTTCTTT
CASSLTAWNTEAFF
>TRBD2|TRBJ2-7|.|TRBV6-1
TGTGCCGGCGGACTAGCGGGATTTAGGTCCTACGAGCAGTACTTC
CAGGLAGFRSYEQYF
>.|TRBJ1-5|.|TRBV10-2
TGCGCCACCTCGGGGAACAATCAGCCCCAGCATTTT
CATSGNNQPQHF
>.|TRBJ1-2|.|TRBV5-1
TGCGCCAGCAGCTTGTCTGGAGTCTATGGCTACACCTTC
CASSLSGVYGYTF
>.|TRBJ2-7|once|TRBV4-1
TGCGCCAGCAGCCTCGTTGAGACACCCGCCTACGAGCAGTACTTC
CASSLVETPAYEQYF
>.|TRBJ2-1|.|TRBV4-1
TGCGCCAGCAGCCAAGACGGTGATGAGCAGTTCTTC
CASSQDGDEQFF
>TRBD1|TRBJ2-2|.|TRBV5-4
TGTGCCAGCAGCTCAGGACAGGCGTACACCGGGGAGCTGTTTTTT
CASSSGQAYTGELFF
>TRBD1|TRBJ1-4|.|TRBV6-1
TGTGCCAGCAGTGAAGGGACAGGGAGTTGGGAAAAACTGTTTTTT
CASSEGTGSWEKLFF
>.|TRBJ1-1|few|TRBV19
TGTGCCAGTAGTGCTACCCCCCAGGGGCTATCTGAAGCTTTCTTT
CASSATPQGLSEAFF
>.|TRBJ1-4|.|TRBV2
TGTGCCAGCTCACGGTATACAGGGCTGGGGGAAAAACTGTTTTTT
CASSRYTGLGEKLFF
>.|TRBJ1-2|.|TRBV5-4
TGTGCCAGCAGGAAACAGGAAGTGGGCTACACCTTC
CASRKQEVGYTF
>.|TRBJ1-4|.|TRBV10-3
TGTGCCATCAGTGAGTCACTGGGGGCCCTTAATGAAAAACTGTTTTTT
CAISESLGALNEKLFF
>.|TRBJ1-1|few|TRBV4-1
TGCGCCAGCAGCCAAGATGGTACTGTTGAAGCTTTCTTT
CASSQDGTVEAFF
>.|TRBJ2-7|.|TRBV29-1
TGCAGCGTTGAACGCTTGGACAAGGGGGAATACGAGCAGTACTTC
CSVERLDKGEYEQYF
>.|TRBJ2-6|many|TRBV5-4
TGTGCCAGCAGCTCTGAACTCGGCTCTGGGGCCAACGTCCTGACTTTC
CASSSELGSGANVLTF
>.|TRBJ2-3|.|TRBV6-5
TGTGCCAGCAGTTACTCGGAGAGTACAGATACGCAGTATTTT
CASSYSESTDTQYF
>TRBD1|TRBJ1-1|once|TRBV12-5
TGTGCTAGTGGGTTGATCAGGGGGGAAGCTTTCTTT
CASGLIRGEAFF
>.|TRBJ1-1|.|TRBV7-9
TGTTCCAGCAGCTTATCAGAGAACACTGAAGCTTTCTTT
CSSSLSENTEAFF
>.|TRBJ1-2|few|TRBV6-5
TGTGCCAGCAGTTACACCGAGAACTATGGCTACACCTTC
CASSYTENYGYTF
>.|TRBJ2-4|once|TRBV28
TGTGCCAGCAATCCTGGCCTAGCCAAAAACATTCAGTACTTC
CASNPGLAKNIQYF